Below are 32 T cell receptor beta chains sequenced from a single sample in a study of cytomegalovirus exposure and HLA in healthy donors. This table comes from immunoSEQ multiplex PCR, and its TCRdb copy is limited to in-frame clones, with some not included. The repertoire holds 250,000 to 400,000 clones, with over 75% as singletons. Input material: PBMCs. Receptor source: a man younger than 45 in good health and CMV-seronegative.

The gene calls are TRBV6-6 and TRBJ2-2, with TRBD2 matching 10 bases. Germline V gene data show CDR1 as MNHNY and CDR2 as SVGAGI (reference sequence). The ends lost 5 bases at V and 1 base at J; junction bases unmatched: 1. The length of the CDR3 is 15 residues. DNA of the CDR3: TGTGCCAGCAGTGTAGCGGGGGGGAACACCGGGGAGCTGTTTTTT. This gives the protein CASSVAGGNTGELFF.

The V gene is TRBV5-6, the J gene TRBJ2-1, with D maybe TRBD1 (6 bases). Between the trimmed V and J ends, which lost 1 base and 9 bases, there was a span of 17 bases. Germline V gene lookup returns CDR1 SGHDT and CDR2 YYEEEE. This CDR3 has 15 residues. The CDR3 sequence: CASSLTGPGRVEQFF. DNA of the CDR3: TGTGCCAGCAGCTTGACAGGGCCAGGGAGAGTTGAGCAGTTCTTC.

The J gene is TRBJ1-1, the V gene TRBV19; 8 positions agree with TRBD1. Unmatched junction bases numbered 14, after V lost 3 bases and J lost 8 bases. In germline, CDR1 is LNHDA, CDR2 SQIVND (reference sequence). The CDR3 runs 16 residues. CDR3 sequence: CASSIRDRSLNPEAFF. CDR3 nucleotide sequence: TGTGCCAGTAGTATCCGGGACAGGAGTCTTAACCCCGAAGCTTTCTTT.

The chain joins TRBV11-2 to TRBJ2-7; D is perhaps TRBD1 (6 bases). CDR3 size: 15 residues. Between the trimmed V and J ends, which lost 0 bases and 3 bases, there was a span of 12 bases. CDR1 is SGHAT and CDR2 is FQNNGV in the germline V gene. The CDR3 region is CASSLDGGQNYEQYF. The CDR3, as DNA: TGTGCCAGCAGCTTAGATGGTGGACAGAACTACGAGCAGTACTTC.

The chain is built from TRBV7-9 and TRBJ2-1; 10 positions match TRBD2. CDR1 is SEHNR, CDR2 FQNEAQ, per germline (reference sequence). The CDR3 extends over 16 amino acids. The V segment lost 5 bases and the J segment 7 bases; nucleotides outside the gene matches: 11. The CDR3, as DNA: TGTGCCAGCAGCATCCGAGCGGGGGGGCCGAGGAATGAGCAGTTCTTC. It encodes CASSIRAGGPRNEQFF.

The rearrangement uses TRBV20-1 and TRBJ1-1; D unresolved. The CDR3 is 11 amino acids. Germline V CDR1 and CDR2: DFQATT, SNEGSKA (reference sequence). V was pared by 6 bases and J by 2 bases, with 7 bases between. CDR3: CSASPNTEAFF. The CDR3 DNA follows: TGCAGTGCGAGCCCTAACACTGAAGCTTTCTTT.

This chain connects TRBV18 to TRBJ1-4; TRBD1 matches at 7 bases. V was pared by 9 bases and J by 7 bases, with 8 bases of the junction left unmatched. Germline CDR1 and CDR2: KGHSH and LQKENI. The CDR3 covers 13 residues. CDR3 sequence reads: CASSGTVSEKLFF. The CDR3 coding sequence is TGTGCCAGTTCCGGGACAGTATCTGAAAAACTGTTTTTT.

The chain recombines TRBV9 with TRBJ2-2; 8 bases are a match to TRBD1. Looked up from germline, CDR1 is SGDLS and CDR2 is YYNGEE. This CDR3 is built from 19 residues. After removal of 0 bases from V and 5 bases from J, the junction contained 15 bases not matched to a gene. CDR3 in DNA: TGTGCCAGCAGCGTAGGGGCCGGACAGGGCTTCCGGAAGACCGGGGAGCTGTTTTTT. This sequence encodes CASSVGAGQGFRKTGELFF. The entire variable domain, with the rest obtained from reference TRBV9 and TRBJ2-2, is as follows: DSGVTQTPKHLITATGQRVTLRCSPRSGDLSVYWYQQSLDQGLQFLIQYYNGEERAKGNILERFSAQQFPDLHSELNLSSLELGDSALYFCASSVGAGQGFRKTGELFFGEGSRLTVL.

V is TRBV19 and J is TRBJ2-7; 10 bases align to TRBD1. This CDR3 region has 15 residues. The V gene's germline CDR1 is LNHDA and CDR2 SQIVND (reference sequence). The trim removed 5 bases at V and 5 bases at J, leaving 9 bases unmatched. For the CDR3, the DNA is TGTGCCAGTAGTGACCGGGGACAGGGGTCCAACGAGCAGTACTTC. It specifies CASSDRGQGSNEQYF.

The J gene is TRBJ2-3, the V gene TRBV10-2, with D maybe TRBD2 (5 bases). V was pared by 5 bases and J by 4 bases, with 10 bases between. The germline gives CDR1 WSHSY, CDR2 SAAADI. CDR3 length equals 13 residues. As DNA, the CDR3 is TGCGCCAGCAGTAGGATCGGGGCAGATACGCAGTATTTT. It is translated as CASSRIGADTQYF.

The gene calls are TRBV10-3 and TRBJ1-1; D unclear. This CDR3 is 13 amino acids long. CDR1 is ENHRY and CDR2 is SYGVKD in the germline V gene. V lost 11 bases to trimming and J lost 0 bases, with 13 bases between them. This CDR3 is CASIFDMNTEAFF. The CDR3 region has the DNA TGTGCCTCAATCTTCGACATGAACACTGAAGCTTTCTTT.

V and J are TRBV29-1 and TRBJ2-2; 9 bases align to TRBD2. V shed 7 bases and J 0 bases; nucleotides not matched to a gene: 9. Germline assignment: CDR1 SQVTM and CDR2 ANQGSEA. The CDR3 contains 16 residues. The CDR3 sequence is CSASSGGPTNTGELFF. As DNA, the CDR3 is TGCAGCGCCTCGAGCGGGGGGCCAACGAACACCGGGGAGCTGTTTTTT.

CDR3 sequence reads: CASSTGGDYEQYF. The DNA of the CDR3 is TGTGCCAGCAGCACAGGGGGCGACTACGAGCAGTACTTC. J is TRBJ2-7 and V is TRBV5-4; 9 bases match TRBD1. There are 13 residues in the CDR3. Unmatched junction bases numbered 2, after V lost 4 bases and J lost 3 bases. The V gene's germline CDR1 is SGHNT and CDR2 YYREEE (reference sequence).

The gene calls are TRBV7-2 and TRBJ2-7; TRBD2 aligns across 12 bases. Trimming at V came to 0 bases and at J to 2 bases, leaving 2 bases not matched to a gene. The V gene's germline CDR1 is SGHTA and CDR2 FQGNSA. This CDR3 contains 16 residues. Written as DNA, the CDR3 is TGTGCCAGCAGCTTAGCGCCTAGCGGGGGGGCCTACGAGCAGTACTTC. Residues: CASSLAPSGGAYEQYF.

The chain employs TRBV9 and TRBJ2-4; a possible D gene is TRBD2 (5 bases). Germline CDR1 reads SGDLS; CDR2 reads YYNGEE. The ends were cut back, 0 bases at V and 9 bases at J, with 16 bases in the middle. The CDR3 is made up of 15 amino acids. CDR3 sequence (DNA): TGTGCCAGCAGCGTAGGGAGTCAGACCGAGGGCATTCAGTACTTC. Encoded protein: CASSVGSQTEGIQYF.

The sample holds a few counts of this clone. This chain links TRBV10-3 with TRBJ1-1; D gene uncertain. Germline CDR1 and CDR2: ENHRY and SYGVKD. The CDR3 has 13 amino acids. V was pared by 7 bases and J by 1 base, with 10 bases between. The DNA of the CDR3 is TGTGCCATCACCCTTACAGAGAACACTGAAGCTTTCTTT. It codes for CAITLTENTEAFF.

The J gene is TRBJ2-5, the V gene TRBV5-4, with D possibly being TRBD1 (6 bases). In germline, CDR1 is SGHNT, CDR2 YYREEE (reference sequence). CDR3 length: 16 residues. The V end was cut by 1 base, the J end by 3 bases, with 16 bases between. The CDR3 bases are TGTGCCAGCAGCTTGATAACAGGGTACTCTAAAGAGACCCAGTACTTC. Protein: CASSLITGYSKETQYF.

The chain joins TRBV5-6 to TRBJ1-3; D unclear. Per the germline V gene, CDR1 is SGHDT and CDR2 is YYEEEE. V lost 4 bases and J 0 bases, leaving 17 bases between the germline ends. This CDR3 spans 17 amino acids. CDR3 sequence reads: CASSPLEGSLSGNTIYF. The CDR3 nucleotides read TGTGCCAGCAGCCCCCTCGAAGGGAGCCTCTCTGGAAACACCATATATTTT.

The genes are TRBV9 and TRBJ2-5, with 8 nucleotides matching TRBD1. J lost 4 bases, V lost 1 base, and 6 bases had no gene match. CDR1 is SGDLS and CDR2 is YYNGEE in the germline V gene. The CDR3 is 15 amino acids. In DNA, the CDR3 is TGTGCCAGCAGCGTAAGGCAGGGGGCGGGAGAGACCCAGTACTTC. It specifies CASSVRQGAGETQYF.

The genes are TRBV7-8 and TRBJ1-1; D gene ambiguous. Germline-derived CDR1 and CDR2 are SGHVS and FQNEAQ. V shed 0 bases and J shed 2 bases, with 13 bases lying between them. The length of the CDR3 is 16 residues. The CDR3 sequence: CASSLARGSRNTEAFF. The CDR3 nucleotides are TGTGCCAGCAGCTTAGCGCGCGGCTCTCGAAACACTGAAGCTTTCTTT.

The chain is built from TRBV7-9 and TRBJ2-7; 10 bases line up with TRBD1. The CDR3 runs 15 residues. CDR1 and CDR2 (germline): SEHNR, FQNEAQ (reference sequence). The V and J ends lost 5 bases and 6 bases, in that order; junction bases with no gene match: 10. The CDR3 DNA sequence: TGTGCCAGCAGCCGACAGGGGGCAGGGGCCGCCGAGCAGTACTTC. Its translation is CASSRQGAGAAEQYF.

CDR3 DNA sequence: TGTGCCAGCAGTGTGGGCGGGGGTCGGGGACCAGGTGAAGCTTTCTTT. Translated: CASSVGGGRGPGEAFF. The rearrangement uses TRBV5-4 and TRBJ1-1, with D possibly matching TRBD1 (5 bases). Trimming took 5 bases from V and 7 from J, leaving 24 bases between them. This CDR3 is built from 16 residues. The germline V gene has CDR1 SGHNT and CDR2 YYREEE (reference sequence).

V usage is TRBV2 and J usage is TRBJ2-5; a possible D gene is TRBD1 (6 bases). V was trimmed by 4 bases and J by 5 bases, leaving 14 bases between them. CDR1 and CDR2 (germline): SNHLY, FYNNEI. CDR3 length equals 14 residues. The CDR3 reads CASSGTRGRETQYF. The CDR3 DNA reads as TGTGCCAGCAGTGGTACCAGGGGACGGGAGACCCAGTACTTC.

The chain is built from TRBV4-1 and TRBJ1-4; no clear D gene. This CDR3 has 16 residues. CDR1 and CDR2 (germline): MGHRA, YSYEKL. V lost 1 base and J 4 bases, leaving 13 bases between the germline ends. Here the CDR3 DNA reads TGCGCCAGCAGCCAAGCCCCTAATAGTATTAATGAAAAACTGTTTTTT. Protein: CASSQAPNSINEKLFF.

The sample holds a few counts of this clone. The chain is built from TRBV28 and TRBJ2-5; 7 bases fit TRBD2. The junction had 4 bases not matched to a gene; V was cut back by 5 bases and J by 1 base. Germline-derived CDR1 and CDR2 are MDHEN and SYDVKM. The CDR3 length is 14 residues. The CDR3 DNA is TGTGCCAGCAGTCTCGGGGGGTCCCAAGAGACCCAGTACTTC. Translation gives CASSLGGSQETQYF.

The chain combines TRBV19 with TRBJ1-5; possible D gene TRBD1, 6 bases. V lost 10 bases and J 5 bases, leaving 27 bases between the germline ends. Germline CDR1 reads LNHDA; CDR2 reads SQIVND (reference sequence). The CDR3 runs to 17 residues. CDR3 nucleotides: TGTGCCACCGTGGCAGGGGAGGGTGCGGGCTCCGATCAGCCCCAGCATTTT. This sequence encodes CATVAGEGAGSDQPQHF.

This sequence joins TRBV27 and TRBJ2-6; D is unclear. Germline lookup yields CDR1 MNHEY and CDR2 SMNVEV (reference sequence). The CDR3 spans 15 residues. With 5 bases removed from V and 4 bases from J, the gap between germline ends came to 12 bases. CDR3 coding DNA: TGTGCCAGCAGTCCCGAGTGGGCCGGGGCCAACGTCCTGACTTTC. Its translation: CASSPEWAGANVLTF.

This chain links TRBV15 with TRBJ1-5, with 8 bases matching TRBD1. J gave up 5 bases and V 4 bases, and 7 bases lay outside the gene matches. The germline V gene has CDR1 LNHNV and CDR2 YYDKDF (reference sequence). The CDR3 runs 15 residues. For the CDR3, the DNA is TGTGCCACCAGCACCGACAGGGGCTCGCATCAGCCCCAGCATTTT. Its protein product is CATSTDRGSHQPQHF.

The rearrangement links TRBV18 to TRBJ1-2, with 7 nucleotides matching TRBD1. V lost 5 bases and J lost 5; bases outside the gene matches: 8. Germline CDR1 KGHSH, CDR2 LQKENI. The CDR3 sequence is 14 residues long. The CDR3 nucleotides read TGTGCCAGCTCATCATTACAGGGGTATTATGGCTACACCTTC. Amino acid sequence: CASSSLQGYYGYTF.

CDR3 protein: CASSQGPAYEQYF. CDR3 sequence (DNA): TGCGCCAGCAGCCAAGGCCCGGCCTACGAGCAGTACTTC. The chain recombines TRBV4-1 with TRBJ2-7; D not resolved. The germline gives CDR1 MGHRA, CDR2 YSYEKL. Trimming stripped 1 base from V and 2 bases from J, with 6 bases between. The CDR3 spans 13 residues.

This chain uses TRBV7-9 with TRBJ2-5, with D possibly TRBD2 on 5 matching bases. Trimming shortened V by 5 bases and J by 5 bases, and 21 bases separated the two germline ends. The CDR3 is 16 residues long. CDR1 and CDR2 from the germline V gene are SEHNR and FQNEAQ (reference sequence). This CDR3 is CASSQIPERRGETQYF. CDR3 sequence (DNA): TGTGCCAGCAGCCAGATCCCGGAGAGGAGAGGGGAGACCCAGTACTTC.

V gene TRBV11-2 combines with J gene TRBJ2-2, with D hard to call. The CDR3 covers 15 residues. Germline CDR1 and CDR2: SGHAT and FQNNGV. The V end lost 4 bases, the J end lost 3 bases, and 12 bases lay between the germline ends. The CDR3 sequence: CASSYDRRYTGELFF. The CDR3 DNA sequence: TGTGCCAGCAGCTACGACCGCAGGTACACCGGGGAGCTGTTTTTT.